This T cell receptor (beta chain) emerged from a study of T cell clones after liver transplantation. Whole-study findings and limits: Migration into the graft, not deletion, may explain lost graft donor-reactive T cells.

Points on this clone: The target antigen is unknown.

TCRdb keeps only in-frame clones here, not all; method: immunoSEQ multiplex PCR. The data hold 55,000 to 75,000 clones, with about 70% observed a single time. The TCR sequence derives from a human patient who received a liver transplant. The T cells may come from the graft donor. Here the sequenced sample was CD4+ T cells from blood, taken at the approximately 16-month timepoint.

CDR3 loop: CASSLLGQGNTEAFF. Here the CDR3 DNA reads TGTGCCAGCAGCCTTCTGGGACAGGGGAACACTGAAGCTTTCTTT. This chain links TRBV27 with TRBJ1-1, with TRBD1 identical over 9 bases. CDR1 is MNHEY and CDR2 is SMNVEV in the germline V gene (reference sequence). CDR3 length: 15 amino acids. The ends lost 6 bases at V and 1 base at J; junction bases unmatched: 6.